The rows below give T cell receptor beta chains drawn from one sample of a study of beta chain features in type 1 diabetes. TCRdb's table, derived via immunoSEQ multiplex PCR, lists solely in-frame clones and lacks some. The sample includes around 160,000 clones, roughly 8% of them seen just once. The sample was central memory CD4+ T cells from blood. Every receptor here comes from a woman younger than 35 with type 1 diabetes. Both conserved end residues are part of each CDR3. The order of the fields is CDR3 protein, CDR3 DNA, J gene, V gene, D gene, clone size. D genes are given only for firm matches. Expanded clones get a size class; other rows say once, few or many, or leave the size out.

CATSRDRFETQYF	TGTGCCACCAGCAGAGATAGATTTGAGACCCAGTACTTC	TRBJ2-5	TRBV15	-	many
CASTSAGPQHF	TGTGCCAGCACCTCCGCGGGGCCCCAGCATTTT	TRBJ1-5	TRBV6-5	-	-
CASNDQGAGVAFF	TGTGCCAGCAACGACCAGGGGGCTGGAGTTGCTTTCTTT	TRBJ1-1	TRBV7-9	TRBD1	-
CASSLRGNQPQHF	TGTGCCAGCAGCTTACGCGGGAATCAGCCCCAGCATTTT	TRBJ1-5	TRBV7-2	-	few
CASSRDMEKLFF	TGTGCCAGCAGCCGTGACATGGAAAAACTGTTTTTT	TRBJ1-4	TRBV7-6	-	few
CASSSAWLGYTF	TGTGCCAGCAGCTCCGCGTGGTTGGGCTACACCTTC	TRBJ1-2	TRBV7-9	-	-
CASSLDRGKTYEQYF	TGTGCCAGCAGCTTGGACAGGGGAAAGACCTACGAGCAGTACTTC	TRBJ2-7	TRBV5-4	TRBD1	-
CASSLARDGPYEQYF	TGCGCCAGCAGCTTGGCCCGGGATGGGCCCTACGAGCAGTACTTC	TRBJ2-7	TRBV5-1	-	-
CASSKPGLGIQYF	TGTGCCAGCAGTAAACCGGGACTAGGCATTCAGTACTTC	TRBJ2-4	TRBV27	TRBD2	-
CASSSRGYEQFF	TGTGCCAGCAGCTCCAGGGGTTATGAGCAGTTCTTC	TRBJ2-1	TRBV7-3	-	few
CAWMGQGSEKLFF	TGTGCCTGGATGGGGCAGGGGAGTGAAAAACTGTTTTTT	TRBJ1-4	TRBV30	-	-
CASSLTSGSTDTQYF	TGTGCCAGCAGCCTAACTAGCGGTTCCACAGATACGCAGTATTTT	TRBJ2-3	TRBV7-9	TRBD2	-
CSARGLAGASSYNEQFF	TGCAGCGCCAGAGGACTAGCGGGAGCAAGCTCCTACAATGAGCAGTTCTTC	TRBJ2-1	TRBV29-1	TRBD2	-
CASRQGVENEQFF	TGTGCCAGCAGGCAGGGGGTAGAGAATGAGCAGTTCTTC	TRBJ2-1	TRBV5-6	TRBD1	few
CASSLVGGPKETQYF	TGTGCCAGCAGCTTAGTTGGCGGCCCGAAAGAGACCCAGTACTTC	TRBJ2-5	TRBV7-2	-	few
CATSIGGGGEKLFF	TGTGCCACCAGCATAGGAGGGGGCGGAGAAAAACTGTTTTTT	TRBJ1-4	TRBV15	TRBD1	few
CASVGQPNQPQHF	TGTGCCAGCGTGGGACAACCAAATCAGCCCCAGCATTTT	TRBJ1-5	TRBV2	-	few
CASSYTSYQPQHF	TGTGCCAGCAGTTACACAAGTTATCAGCCCCAGCATTTT	TRBJ1-5	TRBV6-6	-	-
CAISDLDRGSYEQYF	TGTGCCATCAGTGACTTGGACAGGGGCTCCTACGAGCAGTACTTC	TRBJ2-7	TRBV10-3	TRBD1	-
CASSTGLAPNNEQFF	TGTGCCAGCAGCACCGGACTAGCCCCGAACAATGAGCAGTTCTTC	TRBJ2-1	TRBV6-1	TRBD2	-
CASSWGDRAAYEQYF	TGCGCCAGCAGCTGGGGGGACAGGGCAGCCTACGAGCAGTACTTC	TRBJ2-7	TRBV5-1	TRBD1	few
CATTRDRASYEQYF	TGTGCCACAACACGCGACAGGGCTTCCTACGAGCAGTACTTC	TRBJ2-7	TRBV15	TRBD1	few
CSVDVSGQTTSEKLFF	TGCAGCGTTGATGTATCAGGACAGACGACGAGTGAAAAACTGTTTTTT	TRBJ1-4	TRBV29-1	-	-
CASSVGQAEAFF	TGTGCCAGCAGCGTTGGACAAGCTGAAGCTTTCTTT	TRBJ1-1	TRBV9	-	few
CASSQPSGGLNEQFF	TGCGCCAGCAGCCAACCTAGCGGGGGACTCAATGAGCAGTTCTTC	TRBJ2-1	TRBV4-3	TRBD2	-
CASSWAGGPSTDTQYF	TGTGCCAGCAGCTGGGCGGGGGGGCCGAGCACAGATACGCAGTATTTT	TRBJ2-3	TRBV7-2	TRBD2	few
CASSVGGTGSVVGELFF	TGTGCCAGCAGCGTAGGTGGGACAGGGAGTGTAGTCGGGGAGCTGTTTTTT	TRBJ2-2	TRBV9	TRBD1	-
CASSPQEGEVGNEQYF	TGTGCCAGCTCACCCCAGGAAGGGGAAGTGGGCAACGAGCAGTACTTC	TRBJ2-7	TRBV18	-	-
CASSLRTSGGYTF	TGTGCCAGCAGCTTAAGAACATCAGGGGGCTACACCTTC	TRBJ1-2	TRBV27	-	few
CASSRDRSNEKLFF	TGTGCCAGCAGCAGGGACAGGTCTAATGAAAAACTGTTTTTT	TRBJ1-4	TRBV7-2	TRBD1	few
CASSFYEDTEAFF	TGTGCCAGCAGCTTCTACGAAGACACTGAAGCTTTCTTT	TRBJ1-1	TRBV11-2	-	-
CASTLAGTYEQYF	TGTGCCAGTACACTAGCGGGGACTTACGAGCAGTACTTC	TRBJ2-7	TRBV11-2	TRBD2	-
CASAKGGEDTQYF	TGTGCCAGCGCAAAAGGGGGCGAAGATACGCAGTATTTT	TRBJ2-3	TRBV19	TRBD1	-
CASSLGSRIGDTIYF	TGCGCCAGCAGCTTGGGATCGCGTATAGGAGACACCATATATTTT	TRBJ1-3	TRBV5-1	-	-
CASSRLQGHSSGELFF	TGTGCCAGCTCACGATTACAGGGTCACTCTTCCGGGGAGCTGTTTTTT	TRBJ2-2	TRBV18	-	few
CATATDSYEQYF	TGTGCCACCGCGACAGACTCCTACGAGCAGTACTTC	TRBJ2-7	TRBV28	-	-
CASSQDRQPKETQYF	TGCGCCAGCAGCCAAGATCGACAGCCCAAAGAGACCCAGTACTTC	TRBJ2-5	TRBV4-1	-	few
CSVELGGYTF	TGCAGCGTTGAGCTTGGCGGCTACACCTTC	TRBJ1-2	TRBV29-1	-	-
CASSLDSSAKMGGYTF	TGTGCCAGCAGCTTAGATTCGTCCGCCAAAATGGGCGGCTACACCTTC	TRBJ1-2	TRBV11-3	-	few
CASSLTLAGVNEQFF	TGTGCCAGCAGCTTGACACTAGCGGGAGTCAATGAGCAGTTCTTC	TRBJ2-1	TRBV7-3	TRBD2	-
CAWSVLADSYEQYF	TGTGCCTGGAGCGTCCTAGCGGACTCCTACGAGCAGTACTTC	TRBJ2-7	TRBV30	TRBD2	few
CASSLASGNTIYF	TGTGCCAGCAGCCTGGCCTCTGGAAACACCATATATTTT	TRBJ1-3	TRBV7-9	-	few
CASSQVRTVSGANVLTF	TGTGCCAGCAGCCAAGTGAGGACAGTCTCTGGGGCCAACGTCCTGACTTTC	TRBJ2-6	TRBV14	-	-
CASKGGSTYNEQFF	TGTGCCAGCAAGGGGGGGAGCACCTACAATGAGCAGTTCTTC	TRBJ2-1	TRBV4-2	-	many
CASSHRDREGEQYF	TGCGCCAGCAGCCACCGGGACAGGGAGGGCGAGCAGTACTTC	TRBJ2-7	TRBV4-3	TRBD1	few
CASSPQGASRGETQYF	TGTGCCAGCAGTCCCCAGGGGGCCTCAAGGGGAGAGACCCAGTACTTC	TRBJ2-5	TRBV6-6	TRBD1	few
CASSPGDDSNQPQHF	TGTGCCAGCAGCCCAGGGGATGATAGCAATCAGCCCCAGCATTTT	TRBJ1-5	TRBV4-2	-	-
CASSADRANQPQHF	TGTGCCAGCTCAGCTGACAGGGCAAATCAGCCCCAGCATTTT	TRBJ1-5	TRBV18	TRBD1	-
CASTSHRDTIYF	TGTGCCAGCACTAGTCATCGTGACACCATATATTTT	TRBJ1-3	TRBV6-6	-	-
CASSASGQGNEKLFF	TGTGCCAGCAGTGCGTCGGGACAGGGTAATGAAAAACTGTTTTTT	TRBJ1-4	TRBV2	TRBD1	-
CASSPHSSTGITDTQYF	TGCGCCAGCAGCCCCCATAGCTCGACAGGGATCACAGATACGCAGTATTTT	TRBJ2-3	TRBV5-1	TRBD1	-
CASSQALSTVAYF	TGCGCCAGCAGCCAAGCCCTTTCGACAGTTGCCTACTTC	TRBJ2-4	TRBV4-3	-	-
CASSLDGSDTQYF	TGCGCCAGCAGCTTGGACGGGTCAGATACGCAGTATTTT	TRBJ2-3	TRBV5-1	-	-